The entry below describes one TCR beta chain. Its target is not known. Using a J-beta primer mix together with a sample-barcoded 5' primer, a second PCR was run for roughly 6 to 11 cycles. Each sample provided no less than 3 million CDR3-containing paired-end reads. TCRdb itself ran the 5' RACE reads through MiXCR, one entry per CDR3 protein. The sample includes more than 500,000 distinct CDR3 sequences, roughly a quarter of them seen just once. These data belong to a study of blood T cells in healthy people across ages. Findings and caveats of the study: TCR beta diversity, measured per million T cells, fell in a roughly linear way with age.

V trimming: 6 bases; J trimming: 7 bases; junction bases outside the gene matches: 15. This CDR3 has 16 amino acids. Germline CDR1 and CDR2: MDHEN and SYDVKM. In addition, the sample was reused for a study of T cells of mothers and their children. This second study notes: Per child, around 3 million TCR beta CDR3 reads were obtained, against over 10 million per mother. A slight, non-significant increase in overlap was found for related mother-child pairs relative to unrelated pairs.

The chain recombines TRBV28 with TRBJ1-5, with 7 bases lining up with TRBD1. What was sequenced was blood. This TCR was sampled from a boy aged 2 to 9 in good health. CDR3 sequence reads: CASSPQRAGQRQPQHF. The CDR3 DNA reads TGTGCCAGCAGCCCACAACGGGCGGGACAGAGGCAGCCCCAGCATTTT.